Listed below are T cell receptor beta chains from one sample, sequenced in a study of cytomegalovirus exposure and HLA in healthy donors. Assay used: immunoSEQ multiplex PCR; TCRdb lists only in-frame clones, some missing. The profile shows 100,000 to 120,000 clones, around 87% of them singletons. Material: PBMCs. All receptors come from a woman aged 18-29 years in good health and CMV-seropositive. The CDR3 runs from the conserved cysteine through the conserved F or W. Each record gives: V gene, clone size, J gene, CDR3 protein. Part of the rows lack a size; the others show once, few, many or a class for expanded clones.

>TRBV19|NA|TRBJ2-2
CASISFAWGDTGELFF
>TRBV7-6|once|TRBJ2-2
CASSLTGGRGRTGELFF
>TRBV2|NA|TRBJ1-5
CASSQGAEQPQHF
>TRBV15|NA|TRBJ1-2
CATSRGQGDRGYTF
>TRBV11-3|NA|TRBJ2-1
CASSLARTGDDNEQFF
>TRBV28|NA|TRBJ1-1
CASSFKTGYTEAFF
>TRBV5-1|once|TRBJ1-1
CASSLTLRGRQDEAFF
>TRBV11-2|NA|TRBJ2-1
CASTLRGLREWGEQFF
>TRBV5-6|NA|TRBJ1-4
CASSLDRGQEKLFF
>TRBV11-3|NA|TRBJ1-5
CASILPGHRRQPQHF
>TRBV15|NA|TRBJ1-1
CATSRTGAAKNTEAFF
>TRBV7-9|NA|TRBJ2-7
CASSLGPSSYEQYF
>TRBV6-5|NA|TRBJ1-1
CASSYGTGNTEAFF
>TRBV6-1|NA|TRBJ2-1
CASSGHRDRRPHEQFF